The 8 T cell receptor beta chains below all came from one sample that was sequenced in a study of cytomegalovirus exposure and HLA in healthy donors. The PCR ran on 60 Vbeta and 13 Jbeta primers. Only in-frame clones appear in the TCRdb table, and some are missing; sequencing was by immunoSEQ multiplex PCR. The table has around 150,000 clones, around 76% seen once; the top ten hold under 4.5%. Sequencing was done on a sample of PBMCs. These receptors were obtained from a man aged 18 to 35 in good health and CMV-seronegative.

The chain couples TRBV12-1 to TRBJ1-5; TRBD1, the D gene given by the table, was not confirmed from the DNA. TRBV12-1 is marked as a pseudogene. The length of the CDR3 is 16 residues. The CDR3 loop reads CASSTADRRGNQPQHF. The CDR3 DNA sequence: TGTGCCAGCAGCACGGCAGACAGGAGAGGCAATCAGCCCCAGCATTTT.

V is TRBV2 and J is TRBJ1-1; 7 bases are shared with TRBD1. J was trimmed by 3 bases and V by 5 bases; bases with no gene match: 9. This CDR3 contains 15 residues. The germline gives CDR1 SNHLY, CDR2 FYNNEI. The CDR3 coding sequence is TGTGCCAGCAGTTACCCAGGGGGTGGGGACACTGAAGCTTTCTTT. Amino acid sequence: CASSYPGGGDTEAFF.

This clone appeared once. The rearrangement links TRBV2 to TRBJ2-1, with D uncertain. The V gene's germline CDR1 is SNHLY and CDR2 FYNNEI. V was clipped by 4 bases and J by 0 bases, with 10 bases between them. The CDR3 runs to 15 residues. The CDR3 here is CASSGFPSSYNEQFF. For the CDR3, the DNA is TGTGCCAGCAGTGGCTTCCCGAGCTCCTACAATGAGCAGTTCTTC.

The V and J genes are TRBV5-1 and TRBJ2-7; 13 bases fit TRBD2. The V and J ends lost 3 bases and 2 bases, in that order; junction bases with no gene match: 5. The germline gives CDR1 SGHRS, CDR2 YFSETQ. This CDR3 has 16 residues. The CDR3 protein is CASSSGTSGATYEQYF. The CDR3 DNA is TGCGCCAGCAGCTCCGGGACTAGCGGGGCTACCTACGAGCAGTACTTC.

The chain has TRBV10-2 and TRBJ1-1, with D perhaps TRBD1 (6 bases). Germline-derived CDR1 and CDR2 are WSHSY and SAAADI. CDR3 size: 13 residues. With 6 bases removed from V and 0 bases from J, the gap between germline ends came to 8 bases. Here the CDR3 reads CASRTGMNTEAFF. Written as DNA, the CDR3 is TGCGCCAGCAGAACAGGGATGAACACTGAAGCTTTCTTT.

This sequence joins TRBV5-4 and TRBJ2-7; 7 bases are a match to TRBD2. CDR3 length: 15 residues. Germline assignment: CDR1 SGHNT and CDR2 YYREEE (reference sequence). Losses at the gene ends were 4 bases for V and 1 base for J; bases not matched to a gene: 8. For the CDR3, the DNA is TGTGCCAGCAGCCCTTCTGCGGGGGAGTCCTACGAGCAGTACTTC. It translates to CASSPSAGESYEQYF.

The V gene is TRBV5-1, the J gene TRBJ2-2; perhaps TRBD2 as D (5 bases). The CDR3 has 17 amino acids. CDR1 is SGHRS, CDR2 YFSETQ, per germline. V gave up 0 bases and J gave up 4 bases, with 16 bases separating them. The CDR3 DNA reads TGCGCCAGCAGCTTGGCAGAAGATACTAGGAGCACCGGGGAGCTGTTTTTT. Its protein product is CASSLAEDTRSTGELFF.

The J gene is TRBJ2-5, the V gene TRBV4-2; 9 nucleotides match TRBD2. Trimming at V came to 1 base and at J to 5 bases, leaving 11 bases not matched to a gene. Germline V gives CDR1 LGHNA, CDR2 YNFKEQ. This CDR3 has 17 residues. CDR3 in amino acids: CASSQVDRAGGHETQYF. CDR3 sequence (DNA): TGTGCCAGCAGCCAAGTGGATCGGGCGGGGGGGCATGAGACCCAGTACTTC.